The TCR beta chain described here comes from a study of blood T cell repertoires in COVID-19. Whole-study context: The origin of the acute and convalescent COVID-19 samples was the United States, Italy and Spain. T cells, B-cell-depleted T cells, or PBMCs supplied cDNA or gDNA.

In the study's own analysis: The authors estimated nucleated cell counts from reference gene primer amplification. Here immunoSEQ multiplex PCR was the method, and the copy in TCRdb shows in-frame clones only, minus some. The V and J calls and clone size were taken over from that table, and D and trimming were inferred from the DNA. The table records some 270,000 clones, approximately 86% of them present only once. The length of the CDR3 is 14 residues. Trimming removed 10 bases from V and 0 bases from J; junction bases left unmatched: 6. CDR1 is MNHEY, CDR2 SVGAGI, per germline. This clone was seen once.

This TCR came from an older woman who had recovered from COVID-19. The sample taken for sequencing was peripheral blood. The V gene is TRBV6-5, the J gene TRBJ1-5; 7 nucleotides agree with TRBD1. Here the CDR3 DNA reads TGTGCCACAAAGACAGGGTTTAGCAATCAGCCCCAGCATTTT. It is translated as CATKTGFSNQPQHF.